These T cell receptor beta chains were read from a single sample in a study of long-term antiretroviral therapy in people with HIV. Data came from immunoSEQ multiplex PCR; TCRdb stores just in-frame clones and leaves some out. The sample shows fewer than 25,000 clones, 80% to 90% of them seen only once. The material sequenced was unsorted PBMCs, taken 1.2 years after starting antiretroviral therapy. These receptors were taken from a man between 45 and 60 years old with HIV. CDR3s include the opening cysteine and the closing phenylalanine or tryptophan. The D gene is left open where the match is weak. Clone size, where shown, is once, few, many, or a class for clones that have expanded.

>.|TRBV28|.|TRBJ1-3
CASWGSTDSGNTIYF
TGTGCCAGCTGGGGTTCGACAGACTCTGGAAACACCATATATTTT
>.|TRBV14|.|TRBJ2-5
CASSQGRFQETQYF
TGTGCCAGCAGCCAAGGTCGGTTCCAAGAGACCCAGTACTTC
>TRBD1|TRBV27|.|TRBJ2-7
CASSLGQARYEQYF
TGTGCCAGCAGTTTGGGACAGGCCCGCTACGAGCAGTACTTC
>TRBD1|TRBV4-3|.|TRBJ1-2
CASSQETFQDRGLRVYGYTF
TGCGCCAGCAGCCAAGAGACCTTCCAGGACAGGGGGCTTCGAGTCTATGGCTACACCTTC
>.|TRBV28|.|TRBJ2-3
CASSLTVTDTQYF
TGTGCCAGCAGTTTAACGGTCACAGATACGCAGTATTTT
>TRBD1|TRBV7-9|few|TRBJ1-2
CASSLDRGEPNYGYTF
TGTGCCAGCAGCTTGGACAGGGGAGAACCTAACTATGGCTACACCTTC
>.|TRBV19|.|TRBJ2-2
CASNPVITGGELFF
TGTGCCAGTAATCCAGTTATAACCGGGGGGGAGCTGTTTTTT
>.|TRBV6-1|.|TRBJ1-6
CASSEGNYYAGIYSPLHF
TGTGCCAGCAGTGAAGGCAATTATTACGCGGGTATCTATTCACCCCTCCACTTT
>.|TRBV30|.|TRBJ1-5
CAWRSRVGLNQPQHF
TGTGCCTGGAGAAGCAGAGTAGGGCTTAATCAGCCCCAGCATTTT
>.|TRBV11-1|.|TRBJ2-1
CASSLGVYNEQFF
TGTGCCAGCAGCTTAGGGGTCTACAATGAGCAGTTCTTC
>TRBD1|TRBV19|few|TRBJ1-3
CASTQNRGIYGNTIYF
TGTGCCAGTACCCAGAACAGGGGAATTTATGGAAACACCATATATTTT
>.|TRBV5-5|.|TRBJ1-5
CASSPGPYSNQPQHF
TGTGCCAGCAGCCCGGGACCGTATAGCAATCAGCCCCAGCATTTT
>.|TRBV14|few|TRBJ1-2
CASSLTGIDGYTF
TGTGCCAGCAGCCTTACAGGGATTGATGGCTACACCTTC
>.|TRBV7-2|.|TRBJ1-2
CASSLGDRFGYGYTF
TGTGCCAGCAGCTTAGGCGACAGGTTCGGCTATGGCTACACCTTC
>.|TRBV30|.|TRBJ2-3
CAWGKSFNQDTQYF
TGTGCCTGGGGGAAGAGTTTTAACCAAGATACGCAGTATTTT
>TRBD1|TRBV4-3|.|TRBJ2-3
CASSQRQGASDTQYF
TGCGCCAGCAGCCAACGACAGGGGGCTTCAGATACGCAGTATTTT
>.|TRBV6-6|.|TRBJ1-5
CASRDPQGTRNQPQHF
TGTGCCAGCAGGGACCCACAGGGAACGCGCAATCAGCCCCAGCATTTT
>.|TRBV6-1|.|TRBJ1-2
CASSENPGALYGYTF
TGTGCCAGCAGTGAAAATCCTGGAGCCCTCTATGGCTACACCTTC
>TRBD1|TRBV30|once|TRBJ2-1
CAWSTVGGGHNEQFF
TGTGCCTGGAGTACGGTAGGGGGCGGCCACAATGAGCAGTTCTTC
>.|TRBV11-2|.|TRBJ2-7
CASSLDQVQWSSYEQYF
TGTGCCAGCAGCTTAGATCAGGTGCAGTGGAGCTCCTACGAGCAGTACTTC
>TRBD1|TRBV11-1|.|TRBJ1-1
CASSPDRGLVRNTEAFF
TGTGCCAGCAGCCCCGACAGGGGGCTAGTAAGGAACACTGAAGCTTTCTTT
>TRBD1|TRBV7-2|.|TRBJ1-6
CASSPEGQGNSPLHF
TGTGCCAGCAGCCCAGAGGGACAGGGTAATTCACCCCTCCACTTT
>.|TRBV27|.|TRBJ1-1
CASSFGTEAFF
TGTGCCAGCAGTTTCGGCACTGAAGCTTTCTTT
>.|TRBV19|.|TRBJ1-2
CASSMSPVRGYTF
TGTGCCAGTAGTATGTCCCCAGTGAGGGGCTACACCTTC
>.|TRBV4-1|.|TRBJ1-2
CASSQGPYEGSNYGYTF
TGCGCCAGCAGCCAAGGTCCTTATGAGGGGTCGAACTATGGCTACACCTTC
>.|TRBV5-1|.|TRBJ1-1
CASRSGYGENAEAFF
TGCGCCAGCAGAAGCGGGTACGGGGAAAACGCTGAAGCTTTCTTT
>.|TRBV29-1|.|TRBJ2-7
CSVEGATSYEQYF
TGCAGCGTTGAGGGAGCCACAAGCTACGAGCAGTACTTC
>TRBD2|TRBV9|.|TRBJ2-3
CASSVVSTSGGAIDTQYF
TGTGCCAGCAGCGTAGTCTCAACTAGCGGGGGGGCCATAGATACGCAGTATTTT
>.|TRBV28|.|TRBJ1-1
CASKAGVTEAFF
TGTGCCAGCAAGGCAGGGGTCACTGAAGCTTTCTTT
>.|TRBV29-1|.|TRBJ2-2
CSVSIGRNGELFF
TGCAGCGTTTCTATAGGGAGGAACGGGGAGCTGTTTTTT
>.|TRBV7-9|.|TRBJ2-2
CASSPTGTGELFF
TGTGCCAGCAGCCCAACAGGGACCGGGGAGCTGTTTTTT
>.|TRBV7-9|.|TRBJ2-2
CASSPQGLAGELFF
TGTGCCAGCAGTCCACAGGGTTTGGCCGGGGAGCTGTTTTTT
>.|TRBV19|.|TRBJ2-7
CASSAGSYEQYF
TGTGCCAGTAGTGCAGGGTCCTACGAGCAGTACTTC
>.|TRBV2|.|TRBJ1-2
CASSEWGDYGYTF
TGTGCCAGCAGTGAATGGGGGGACTATGGCTACACCTTC
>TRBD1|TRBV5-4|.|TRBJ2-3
CASSLKGATDTQYF
TGTGCCAGCAGCTTAAAGGGGGCCACAGATACGCAGTATTTT
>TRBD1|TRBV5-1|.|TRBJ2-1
CASSLIRGSYNEQFF
TGCGCCAGCAGCTTAATCAGGGGGTCCTACAATGAGCAGTTCTTC
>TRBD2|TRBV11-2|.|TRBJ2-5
CASSPGGAGGLFEETQYF
TGTGCCAGCAGCCCGGGGGGAGCGGGGGGGCTTTTCGAAGAGACCCAGTACTTC